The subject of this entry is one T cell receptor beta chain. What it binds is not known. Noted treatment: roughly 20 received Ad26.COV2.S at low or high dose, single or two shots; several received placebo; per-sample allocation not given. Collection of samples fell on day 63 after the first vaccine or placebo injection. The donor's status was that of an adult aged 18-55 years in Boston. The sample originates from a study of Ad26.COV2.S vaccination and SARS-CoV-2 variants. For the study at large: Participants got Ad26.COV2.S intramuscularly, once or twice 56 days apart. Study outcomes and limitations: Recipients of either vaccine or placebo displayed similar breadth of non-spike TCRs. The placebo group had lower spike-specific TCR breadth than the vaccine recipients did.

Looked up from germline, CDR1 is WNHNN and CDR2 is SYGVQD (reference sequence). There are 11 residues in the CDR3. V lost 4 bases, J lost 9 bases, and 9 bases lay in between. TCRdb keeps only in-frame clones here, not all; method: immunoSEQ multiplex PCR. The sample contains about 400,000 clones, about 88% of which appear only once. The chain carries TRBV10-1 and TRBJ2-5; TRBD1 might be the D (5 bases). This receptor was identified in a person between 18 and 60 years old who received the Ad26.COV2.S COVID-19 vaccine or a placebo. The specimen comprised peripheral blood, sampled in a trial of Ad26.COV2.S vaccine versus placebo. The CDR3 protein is CASSGGAPQYF. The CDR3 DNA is TGCGCCAGCAGTGGGGGCGCGCCCCAGTACTTC.